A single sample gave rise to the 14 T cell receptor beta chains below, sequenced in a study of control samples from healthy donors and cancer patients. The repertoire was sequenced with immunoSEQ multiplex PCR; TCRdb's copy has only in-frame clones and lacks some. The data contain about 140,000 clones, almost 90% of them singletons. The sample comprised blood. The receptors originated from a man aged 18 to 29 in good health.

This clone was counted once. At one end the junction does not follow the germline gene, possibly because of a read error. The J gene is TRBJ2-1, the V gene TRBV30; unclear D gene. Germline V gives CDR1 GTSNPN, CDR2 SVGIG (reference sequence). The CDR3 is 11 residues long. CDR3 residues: CAWSSDNEQFF. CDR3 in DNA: TGTGCCTGGAGCTCCGACAATGAGCAGTTCTTC. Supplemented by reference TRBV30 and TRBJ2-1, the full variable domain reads SQTIHQWPATLVQPVGSPLSLECTVEGTSNPNLYWYRQAAGRGLQLLFYSVGIGQISSEVPQNLSASRPQDRQFILSSKKLLLSDSGFYLCAWSSDNEQFFGPGTRLTVL.

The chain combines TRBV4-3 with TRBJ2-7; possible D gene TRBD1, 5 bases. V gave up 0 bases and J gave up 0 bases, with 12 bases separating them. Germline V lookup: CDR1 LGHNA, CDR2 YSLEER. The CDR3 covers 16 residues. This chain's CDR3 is CASSQDQGWLSYEQYF. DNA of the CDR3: TGCGCCAGCAGCCAAGATCAGGGCTGGCTCTCCTACGAGCAGTACTTC.

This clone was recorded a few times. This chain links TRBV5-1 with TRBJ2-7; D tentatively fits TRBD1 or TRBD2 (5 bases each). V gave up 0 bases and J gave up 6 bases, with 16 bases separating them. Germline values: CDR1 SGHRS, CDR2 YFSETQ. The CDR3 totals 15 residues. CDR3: CASSLAGTGPSEQYF. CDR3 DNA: TGCGCCAGCAGCTTGGCCGGGACCGGACCCAGCGAGCAGTACTTC.

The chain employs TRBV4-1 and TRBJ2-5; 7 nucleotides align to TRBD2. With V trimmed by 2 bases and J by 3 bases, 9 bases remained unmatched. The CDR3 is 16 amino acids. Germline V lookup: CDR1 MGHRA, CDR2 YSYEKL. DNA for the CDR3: TGCGCCAGCAGCCAAATCACAGACGCGGGGGAAGAGACCCAGTACTTC. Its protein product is CASSQITDAGEETQYF.

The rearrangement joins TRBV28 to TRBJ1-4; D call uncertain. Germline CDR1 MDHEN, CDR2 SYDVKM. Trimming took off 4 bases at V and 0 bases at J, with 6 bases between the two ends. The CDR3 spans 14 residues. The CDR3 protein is CASSSAATNEKLFF. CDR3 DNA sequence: TGTGCCAGCAGTTCGGCCGCAACTAATGAAAAACTGTTTTTT.

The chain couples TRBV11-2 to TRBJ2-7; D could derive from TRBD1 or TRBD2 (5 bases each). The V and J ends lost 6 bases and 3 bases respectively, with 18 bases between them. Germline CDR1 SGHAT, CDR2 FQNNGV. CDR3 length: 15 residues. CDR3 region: CASSRSRDGNYEQYF. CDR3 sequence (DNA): TGTGCCAGCAGTAGGAGCCGGGACGGAAACTACGAGCAGTACTTC.

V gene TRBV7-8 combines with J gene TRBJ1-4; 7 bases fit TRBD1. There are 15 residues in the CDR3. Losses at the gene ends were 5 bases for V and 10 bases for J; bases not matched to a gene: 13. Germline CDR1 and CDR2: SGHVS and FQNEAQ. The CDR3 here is CASSTQTGKGVKLFF. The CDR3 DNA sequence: TGTGCCAGCAGCACACAGACAGGGAAGGGAGTAAAACTGTTTTTT.

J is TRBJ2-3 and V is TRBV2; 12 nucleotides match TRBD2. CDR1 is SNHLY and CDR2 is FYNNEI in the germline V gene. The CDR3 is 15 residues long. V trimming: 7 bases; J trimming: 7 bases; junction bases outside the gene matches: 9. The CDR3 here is CASNPSGGASNTQYF. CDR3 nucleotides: TGTGCCAGCAACCCTAGCGGGGGGGCTTCAAATACGCAGTATTTT.

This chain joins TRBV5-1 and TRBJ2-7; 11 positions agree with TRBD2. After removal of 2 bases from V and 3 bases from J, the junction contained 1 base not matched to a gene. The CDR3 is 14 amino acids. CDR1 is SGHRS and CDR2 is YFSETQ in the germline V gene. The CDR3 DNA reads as TGCGCCAGCAGCTTTAGCGGGGGGGGCTACGAGCAGTACTTC. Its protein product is CASSFSGGGYEQYF.

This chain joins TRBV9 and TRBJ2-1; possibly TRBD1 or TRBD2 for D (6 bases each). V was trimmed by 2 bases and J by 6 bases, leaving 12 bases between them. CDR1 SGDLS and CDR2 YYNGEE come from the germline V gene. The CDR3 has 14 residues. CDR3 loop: CASSVWGAGNEQFF. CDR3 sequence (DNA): TGTGCCAGCAGCGTTTGGGGGGCTGGCAATGAGCAGTTCTTC. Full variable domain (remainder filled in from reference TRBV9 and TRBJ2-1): DSGVTQTPKHLITATGQRVTLRCSPRSGDLSVYWYQQSLDQGLQFLIQYYNGEERAKGNILERFSAQQFPDLHSELNLSSLELGDSALYFCASSVWGAGNEQFFGPGTRLTVL.

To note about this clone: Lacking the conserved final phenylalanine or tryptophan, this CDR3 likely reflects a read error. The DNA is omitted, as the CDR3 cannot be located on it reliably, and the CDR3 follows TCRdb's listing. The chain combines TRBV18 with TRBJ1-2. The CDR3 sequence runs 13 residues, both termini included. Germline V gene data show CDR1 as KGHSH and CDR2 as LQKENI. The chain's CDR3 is CASSPPWDPTPGL.

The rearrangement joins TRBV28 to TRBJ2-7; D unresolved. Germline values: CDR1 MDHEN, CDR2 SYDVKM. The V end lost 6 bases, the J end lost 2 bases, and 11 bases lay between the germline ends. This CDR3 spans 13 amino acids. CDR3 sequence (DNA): TGTGCCAGCAGCATTGCATTTACCTACGAGCAGTACTTC. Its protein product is CASSIAFTYEQYF.

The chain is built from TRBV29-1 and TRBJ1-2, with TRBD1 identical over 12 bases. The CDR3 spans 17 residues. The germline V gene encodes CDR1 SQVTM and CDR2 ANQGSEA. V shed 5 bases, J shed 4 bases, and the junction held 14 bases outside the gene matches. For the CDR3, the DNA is TGCAGCGTTCTACGCCGGGACAGGGGGCGCGAGAGCTATGGCTACACCTTC. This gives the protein CSVLRRDRGRESYGYTF.

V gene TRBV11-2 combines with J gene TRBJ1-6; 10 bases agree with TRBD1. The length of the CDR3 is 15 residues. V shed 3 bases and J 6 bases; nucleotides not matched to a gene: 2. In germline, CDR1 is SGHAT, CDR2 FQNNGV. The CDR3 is CASSFGTGVNSPLHF. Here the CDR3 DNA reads TGTGCCAGCAGCTTCGGGACAGGGGTTAATTCACCCCTCCACTTT.